These T cell receptor beta chains were read from a single sample in a study of T cell responses to AZD1222 COVID-19 vaccine. TCRdb keeps only in-frame clones here, not all; method: immunoSEQ multiplex PCR. The sample has approximately 93,000 clones; around 90% are singletons. Sequenced here: peripheral blood, sampled 28 days after the second AZD1222 dose. These receptors all come from an adult who received the AZD1222 COVID-19 vaccine. The CDR3 runs from the conserved cysteine through the conserved F or W. Fields, in order: D gene, clone size, V gene, J gene, CDR3 DNA, CDR3 protein. D genes are given only for firm matches. Size is omitted from some rows. Given values are once, few, many or a class for expanded clones.

.,.,TRBV5-1,TRBJ1-1,TGCGCCAGCAGCTTGATGAACACTGAAGCTTTCTTT,CASSLMNTEAFF
.,.,TRBV7-9,TRBJ1-6,TGTGCCAGCAGCTTCGCGACAGAGTATAATTCACCCCTCCACTTT,CASSFATEYNSPLHF
.,.,TRBV3-1/TRBV3-2,TRBJ2-6,TGTGCCAGCAGCTCCCGACACGTCTCTGGGGCCAACGTCCTGACTTTC,CASSSRHVSGANVLTF
.,once,TRBV7-9,TRBJ1-1,TGTGCCAGCAGCCAAGGAACAACTGAAGCTTTCTTT,CASSQGTTEAFF
TRBD1,.,TRBV9,TRBJ1-6,TGTGCCAGCAGCCCGTCCGGGACAGTTAATTCACCCCTCCACTTT,CASSPSGTVNSPLHF
.,.,TRBV12-3/TRBV12-4,TRBJ1-1,TGTGCCAGCAGTTGGGTTGGTACTGAAGCTTTCTTT,CASSWVGTEAFF
.,.,TRBV6-5,TRBJ1-5,TGTGCCAGCAAAGTGGGCGCGGGCGATCAGCCCCAGCATTTT,CASKVGAGDQPQHF
.,.,TRBV2,TRBJ2-5,TGTGCCAGCACCGGGCGGCTTCTAAAAGAGACCCAGTACTTC,CASTGRLLKETQYF
.,.,TRBV30,TRBJ1-1,TGTGCCTGGAGTCCCCGGGAGGGAGCTTTCTTT,CAWSPREGAFF
.,few,TRBV2,TRBJ2-4,TGTGCCAGCAGTGAAGCCCTAGCCAAAAACATTCAGTACTTC,CASSEALAKNIQYF
TRBD2,once,TRBV5-1,TRBJ2-7,TGCGCCAGCAGCTCTGGCAGGCGGGGGTTGGACGAGCAGTACTTC,CASSSGRRGLDEQYF
.,once,TRBV5-1,TRBJ1-6,TGCGCCAGCAGCCCAGCGTTACCGGGGAATTCACCCCTCCACTTT,CASSPALPGNSPLHF
.,.,TRBV2,TRBJ2-7,TGTGCCGGCGGGGGGCCGGTAGGGACAGGGTATCGAGAGCAGTACTTC,CAGGGPVGTGYREQYF
TRBD1,.,TRBV18,TRBJ1-4,TGTGCCAGCTCACCATTTGACAGGGTTGAGAACCGGCCTGAAAAACTGTTTTTT,CASSPFDRVENRPEKLFF
TRBD2,.,TRBV11-2,TRBJ2-5,TGTGCCAGCAGCTTAATTCCCGGGAGGAGTTCGAGAATGGAGACCCAGTACTTC,CASSLIPGRSSRMETQYF
.,few,TRBV7-2,TRBJ2-7,TGTGCCAGCAGCTTAGCCCCCCCGGGACACAACTACGAGCAGTACTTC,CASSLAPPGHNYEQYF
TRBD2,.,TRBV9,TRBJ2-2,TGTGCCAGCAGCGCCGGGACTAGCGGGGTCGGGGAGCTGTTTTTT,CASSAGTSGVGELFF
TRBD1,.,TRBV15,TRBJ1-6,TGTGCCACCAGCAGGGACAGGGATAATTCACCCCTCCACTTT,CATSRDRDNSPLHF
.,.,TRBV2,TRBJ1-2,TGTGCCAGCAAGACCCCGGGTGGTGGCTACACCTTC,CASKTPGGGYTF
TRBD1,.,TRBV27,TRBJ2-1,TGTGCCAGCAGTTTAGGGACAGCCAACAATGAGCAGTTCTTC,CASSLGTANNEQFF
.,.,TRBV9,TRBJ1-1,TGTGCCAGCAGCGCCACCGACGACACTGAAGCTTTCTTT,CASSATDDTEAFF
.,.,TRBV4-1,TRBJ2-2,TGCGCCAGCAGCCAGAGGACCGAAACCGGGGAGCTGTTTTTT,CASSQRTETGELFF
.,.,TRBV7-8,TRBJ2-1,TGTGCCAGCAGCTTCCAAACAGGTATGAAGGGTGAGCAGTTCTTC,CASSFQTGMKGEQFF
.,.,TRBV3-1/TRBV3-2,TRBJ1-3,TGTGCCAGCAGCCCGCACCAGGACAGTAGCTCTGGAAACACCATATATTTT,CASSPHQDSSSGNTIYF
.,.,TRBV10-1,TRBJ1-3,TGCGCAGCGTTTAGTGGCGACCGTAACTCTGGAAACACCATATATTTT,CAAFSGDRNSGNTIYF
TRBD2,once,TRBV9,TRBJ2-1,TGTGCCAGCAGCGTAGGGGCGGGGGGGCCCTATGAGCAGTTCTTC,CASSVGAGGPYEQFF
.,few,TRBV2,TRBJ1-1,TGTGCCAGCCTAAGGGAGGTCAACACTGAAGCTTTCTTT,CASLREVNTEAFF
.,.,TRBV6-5,TRBJ1-1,TGTGCCAGCAGCCGCGGGACCGGTACTGAAGCTTTCTTT,CASSRGTGTEAFF
.,.,TRBV21-1,TRBJ1-5,TGTGCCAGCCTAAGCAATCAGCCCCAGCATTTT,CASLSNQPQHF
.,.,TRBV5-6,TRBJ2-1,TGTGCCAGCAGCTTTAAGCGGGTGGACAATGAGCAGTTCTTC,CASSFKRVDNEQFF
.,.,TRBV5-1,TRBJ2-1,TGCGCCAGCAGCTTGGTTGGGGTGTCCTACAATGAGCAGTTCTTC,CASSLVGVSYNEQFF
TRBD1,.,TRBV5-1,TRBJ2-2,TGCGCCAGCAGCCCCGGGACAGGGGGTCCCGGGGAGCTGTTTTTT,CASSPGTGGPGELFF
TRBD2,.,TRBV6-8,TRBJ2-5,TGTGCCAGCAGAACCGCGACTAGCGAAGAGACCCAGTACTTC,CASRTATSEETQYF
.,once,TRBV7-9,TRBJ1-1,TGTGCCAGCAGCCCCCGAGGCAGTGAGAACACTGAAGCTTTCTTT,CASSPRGSENTEAFF
.,.,TRBV6-5,TRBJ2-1,TGTGCCAGCGGTTTTTTGCCTCCCGGTGCCGATGAGCAGTTCTTC,CASGFLPPGADEQFF
.,.,TRBV24-1,TRBJ2-5,TGTGCCACCAGTGATTGGACACCCACTGGGGCCCAGTACTTC,CATSDWTPTGAQYF
.,.,TRBV5-5,TRBJ2-5,TGTGCCAGCAGCTCCTCGGAGACCCAGTACTTC,CASSSSETQYF
.,once,TRBV7-6,TRBJ2-1,TGTGCCAGCAGCTTATCAGGAGTCAATGAGCAGTTCTTC,CASSLSGVNEQFF
.,.,TRBV11-1,TRBJ1-4,TGTGCCAGCAGCCAGGGCCCGAGAAGTGAAAAACTGTTTTTT,CASSQGPRSEKLFF